The clone carrying this T cell receptor (beta chain) was counted only a few times. The data originate from a study of technical replicates of blood from four donors. CDR1 SGHVS and CDR2 FNYEAQ come from the germline V gene. V lost 5 bases, J lost 4 bases, and 10 bases lay in between. The CDR3 covers 13 residues. Only in-frame clones appear in the TCRdb table, and some are missing; sequencing was by immunoSEQ multiplex PCR. The table has 30,000 to 40,000 clones, more than 90% seen once; the top ten hold around 4.1%. The rearrangement uses TRBV7-6 and TRBJ2-3; D is unclear. Material: PBMCs. This TCR was recovered from a human donor in good health. Some clones in this sample may be carry-over from other donors' samples. The CDR3 bases are TGTGCCAGCAGCACTACATCCCCAGATACGCAGTATTTT. Protein: CASSTTSPDTQYF.